These 4 T cell receptor beta chains were sequenced from one sample in a study of STAT5B mutations in CD4+ large granular lymphocyte leukemia. Sequencing was performed with immunoSEQ multiplex PCR; in TCRdb, only in-frame clones are kept and a portion is missing. The data contain about 30,000 clones, roughly 85% of them singletons. Sequencing was carried out using CD4+ T cells from blood buffy coats. These TCRs come from a human donor in good health.

V and J are TRBV5-1 and TRBJ2-3, with 7 bases lining up with TRBD2. Losses at the gene ends were 3 bases for V and 4 bases for J; bases not matched to a gene: 5. Germline V CDR1 and CDR2: SGHRS, YFSETQ. The length of the CDR3 is 14 residues. The CDR3 nucleotides read TGCGCCAGCAGCTCAGTGGGAGGGGCAGATACGCAGTATTTT. Translating it yields CASSSVGGADTQYF. Variable domain in full (rest from reference TRBV5-1 and TRBJ2-3): KAGVTQTPRYLIKTRGQQVTLSCSPISGHRSVSWYQQTPGQGLQFLFEYFSETQRNKGNFPGRFSGRQFSNSRSEMNVSTLELGDSALYLCASSSVGGADTQYFGPGTRLTVL.

This clone was observed a few times. CDR3 bases: TGTGCCAGCAGTGCCCAAGCTCGCTATGGCTACACCTTC. It specifies CASSAQARYGYTF. The chain couples TRBV2 to TRBJ1-2; D is unresolved. CDR1 SNHLY and CDR2 FYNNEI come from the germline V gene. The CDR3 spans 13 residues. The ends were cut back, 4 bases at V and 4 bases at J, with 10 bases in the middle.

The rearrangement links TRBV7-6 to TRBJ1-1; tentatively, D is TRBD1 (6 bases). V was trimmed by 5 bases and J by 0 bases, leaving 13 bases between them. From germline, CDR1 is SGHVS and CDR2 FNYEAQ. The CDR3 has 15 residues. The CDR3 reads CASSKRGGLNTEAFF. Here the CDR3 DNA reads TGTGCCAGCAGCAAAAGGGGGGGATTGAACACTGAAGCTTTCTTT.

The V call is TRBV29-1, the J call TRBJ2-1; 11 bases are a match to TRBD2. V was clipped by 2 bases and J by 4 bases; unmatched bases: 4. The CDR3 is 15 residues long. The germline gives CDR1 SQVTM, CDR2 ANQGSEA. In DNA form, the CDR3 reads TGCAGCGTTGAATGGTGGACTAGCGGGTACAATGAGCAGTTCTTC. Protein product: CSVEWWTSGYNEQFF.